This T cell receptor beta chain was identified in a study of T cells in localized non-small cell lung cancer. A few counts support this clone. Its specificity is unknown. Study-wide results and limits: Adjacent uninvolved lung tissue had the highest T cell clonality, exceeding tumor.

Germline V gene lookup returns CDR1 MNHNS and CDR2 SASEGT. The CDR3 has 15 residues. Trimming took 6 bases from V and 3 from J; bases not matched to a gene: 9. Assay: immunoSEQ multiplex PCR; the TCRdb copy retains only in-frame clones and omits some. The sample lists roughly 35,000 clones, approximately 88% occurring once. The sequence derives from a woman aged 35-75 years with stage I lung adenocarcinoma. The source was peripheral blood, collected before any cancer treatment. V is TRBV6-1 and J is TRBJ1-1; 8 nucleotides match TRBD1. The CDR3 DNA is TGTGCCAGCAGGGCCACACAGGGGGAGGACACTGAAGCTTTCTTT. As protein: CASRATQGEDTEAFF.